This TCR beta chain was sequenced during a study of graft-versus-host responses after intestinal transplantation. Study-level findings and limits: Graft-donor T cell macrochimerism coincided with high graft-versus-host to host-versus-graft clonal ratios in allografts. Analysis identified GvH clones in recipient marrow, with some appearing first in ileum or blood.

The CDR3 runs 17 residues. Trimming took 1 base from V and 2 from J, leaving 15 bases between them. Germline lookup yields CDR1 LGHNA and CDR2 YSLEER. Points on this clone: Its antigen is not identified.

Sequencing was performed with immunoSEQ multiplex PCR; in TCRdb, only in-frame clones are kept and a portion is missing. The sample carries about 40,000 clones, 95% recorded once. The source material was unstimulated CD8+ T cells sorted from spleen or lymph node cells, sampled before transplant. The rearrangement uses TRBV4-3 and TRBJ2-4, with D perhaps TRBD1 (6 bases). The clonotype comes from a human donor who was the organ donor for an intestinal transplant. The CDR3 sequence: CASSQALPQGPKNIQYF. The DNA for the CDR3 is TGCGCCAGCAGCCAAGCGCTCCCTCAGGGGCCCAAAAACATTCAGTACTTC.